This T cell receptor (beta chain) was observed in a study of Ad26.COV2.S vaccination and SARS-CoV-2 variants. Overall study context: A participant enrolled in the COV1001 Ad26.COV2.S trial arm provided the sample.

Remarks on this clone: Its antigen is not known.

Germline loops: CDR1 MGHRA, CDR2 YSYEKL. J was trimmed by 1 base and V by 1 base; bases with no gene match: 6. The CDR3 contains 16 residues. Treatment described: roughly 20 received Ad26.COV2.S at low or high dose, single or two shots; roughly five received placebo; per-sample allocation not given. Sampling occurred on day 63 after the first vaccine or placebo injection. TCRdb's copy holds only in-frame clones and misses some; the assay was immunoSEQ multiplex PCR. The sample holds about 480,000 clones; roughly 85% are singletons and the top ten take more than 10%. General study results and limits: Possibly, TCR breadth and depth analyses underestimated total T cell responses.

The chain joins TRBV4-1 to TRBJ1-1; TRBD1 agrees at 7 bases. The TCR comes from a person between 18 and 65 years old who received the Ad26.COV2.S COVID-19 vaccine or a placebo. The sequenced sample was peripheral blood, obtained in a trial of Ad26.COV2.S vaccine versus placebo. For the CDR3, the DNA is TGCGCCAGCAGCCAAGGGCCGAGGGGGCCGAACACTGAAGCTTTCTTT. Its translation: CASSQGPRGPNTEAFF.